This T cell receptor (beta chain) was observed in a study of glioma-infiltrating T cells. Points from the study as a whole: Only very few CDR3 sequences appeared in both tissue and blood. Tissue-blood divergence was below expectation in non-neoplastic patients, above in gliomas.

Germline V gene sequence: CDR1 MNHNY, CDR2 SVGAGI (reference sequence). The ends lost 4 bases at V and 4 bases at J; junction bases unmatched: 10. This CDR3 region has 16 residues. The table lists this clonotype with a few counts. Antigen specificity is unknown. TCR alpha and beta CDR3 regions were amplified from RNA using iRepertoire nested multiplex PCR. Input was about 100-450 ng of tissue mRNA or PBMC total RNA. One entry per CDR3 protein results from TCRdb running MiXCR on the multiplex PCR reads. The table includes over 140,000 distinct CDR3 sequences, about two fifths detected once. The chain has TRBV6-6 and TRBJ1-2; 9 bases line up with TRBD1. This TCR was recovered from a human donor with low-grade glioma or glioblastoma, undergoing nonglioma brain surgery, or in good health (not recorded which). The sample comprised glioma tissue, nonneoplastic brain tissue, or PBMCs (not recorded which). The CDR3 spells CASSWASGQGGYGYTF. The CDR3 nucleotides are TGTGCCAGCAGTTGGGCCTCGGGACAGGGTGGCTATGGCTACACCTTC.